The clone carrying this T cell receptor beta chain was detected ten times or more. What it binds is not known. As TCR cDNA was made by 5'RACE template switching, a universal primer site and UMIs were added. MiXCR, run by TCRdb on the 5' RACE reads, gives a single entry per CDR3 protein. Of some 350,000 distinct CDR3 sequences in the sample, more than 8.5% were seen once. This CDR3 spans 11 amino acids. With 4 bases removed from V and 7 bases from J, the gap between germline ends came to 9 bases. Germline CDR1 reads SQVTM; CDR2 reads ANQGSEA. This specimen belongs to a study of T cells after yellow fever vaccination. Study findings and constraints: Post-booster samples contained most primary-vaccination clones (approximately 96% CD4, around 89% CD8). Contaminating bulk clonotypes could be abundant in FACS-sorted repertoires.

The V call is TRBV29-1, the J call TRBJ2-3; D is ambiguous. The source of this sequence is a young man who received the YFV17D yellow fever vaccine. The input for sequencing was PBMCs, taken on the day of the first yellow fever vaccination. This CDR3 reads CSVGRENTQYF. In DNA form, the CDR3 reads TGCAGCGTTGGTAGGGAAAATACGCAGTATTTT.